This T cell receptor (beta chain) was retrieved from a study of blood T cell repertoires in COVID-19. On the study more broadly: Some COVID-19 samples were acute and others convalescent; all came from the United States, Italy and Spain.

This CDR3 comprises 15 residues. CDR1 is SGHDT, CDR2 YYEEEE, per germline. Trimming took 1 base from V and 4 from J; bases not matched to a gene: 3. Original methodology: Amplification from reference gene primers served as the basis for estimated nucleated cell counts. Some clones are missing from TCRdb's copy, which holds only in-frame ones; the method was immunoSEQ multiplex PCR. V, J and clone size derive from that table, while D and trimming were established from the DNA sequence. The table has 90,000 to 130,000 clones, less than 85% seen once. V is TRBV5-6 and J is TRBJ2-3, with 10 bases that match TRBD2. The TCR originated in a woman over 75 with acute or convalescent COVID-19. Sequenced material: peripheral blood. CDR3 loop: CASSLIAGGPDTQYF. The CDR3 nucleotides read TGTGCCAGCAGCTTGATAGCGGGGGGCCCAGATACGCAGTATTTT.